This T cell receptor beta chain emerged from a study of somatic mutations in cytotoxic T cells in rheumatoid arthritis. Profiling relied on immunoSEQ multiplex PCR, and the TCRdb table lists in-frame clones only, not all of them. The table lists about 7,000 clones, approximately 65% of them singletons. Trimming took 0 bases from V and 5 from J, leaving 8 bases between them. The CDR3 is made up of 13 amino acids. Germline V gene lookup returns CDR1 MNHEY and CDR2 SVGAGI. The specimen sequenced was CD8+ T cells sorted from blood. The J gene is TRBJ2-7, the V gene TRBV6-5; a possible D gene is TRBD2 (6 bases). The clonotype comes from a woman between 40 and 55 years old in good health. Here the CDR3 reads CASSYSGRNEQYF. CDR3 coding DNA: TGTGCCAGCAGTTACTCGGGGAGGAACGAGCAGTACTTC.